The 14 T cell receptor beta chains in this list originate from one sample, sequenced in a study of cytomegalovirus exposure and HLA in healthy donors. PCR used 60 Vbeta primers and 13 Jbeta primers. Sequenced by immunoSEQ multiplex PCR; TCRdb stores in-frame clones only, minus some. The data show 90,000 to 100,000 clones, 55% to 80% seen once. The specimen sequenced was PBMCs. These receptor sequences come from a female donor in good health and CMV-seronegative.

This clone came up a few times. The CDR3 bases are TGTGCCAGCAGTTACTCGAAGACACTCATATCCTACGAGCAGTACTTC. It encodes CASSYSKTLISYEQYF. V gene TRBV6-5 combines with J gene TRBJ2-7; D is uncertain. The V end lost 0 bases, the J end lost 1 base, and 13 bases lay between the germline ends. Looked up from germline, CDR1 is MNHEY and CDR2 is SVGAGI. The CDR3 covers 16 residues.

This chain uses TRBV9 with TRBJ2-1; no firm D call. Trimming took off 0 bases at V and 4 bases at J, with 14 bases between the two ends. CDR3 size: 16 residues. Germline values: CDR1 SGDLS, CDR2 YYNGEE. The CDR3: CASSVGAASFYNEQFF. The CDR3, as DNA: TGTGCCAGCAGCGTAGGTGCGGCCTCCTTTTACAATGAGCAGTTCTTC.

The gene calls are TRBV7-9 and TRBJ1-6, with 7 bases aligning to TRBD1. CDR3 length: 14 residues. The V and J ends lost 5 bases and 7 bases, in that order; junction bases with no gene match: 5. The germline V gene encodes CDR1 SEHNR and CDR2 FQNEAQ (reference sequence). The CDR3 bases are TGTGCCAGCAGCACTACAGGGGTCAATTCACCCCTCCACTTT. Translating gives CASSTTGVNSPLHF.

This chain links TRBV5-1 with TRBJ2-2; a possible D gene is TRBD2 (5 bases). The CDR3 is 14 amino acids. Germline assignment: CDR1 SGHRS and CDR2 YFSETQ. With 2 bases removed from V and 4 bases from J, the gap between germline ends came to 9 bases. The chain's CDR3 is CASSFGRGTGELFF. DNA for the CDR3: TGCGCCAGCAGCTTCGGCCGGGGCACCGGGGAGCTGTTTTTT. Variable domain in full (rest from reference TRBV5-1 and TRBJ2-2): KAGVTQTPRYLIKTRGQQVTLSCSPISGHRSVSWYQQTPGQGLQFLFEYFSETQRNKGNFPGRFSGRQFSNSRSEMNVSTLELGDSALYLCASSFGRGTGELFFGEGSRLTVL.

The chain employs TRBV29-1 and TRBJ2-1, with TRBD2 identical over 9 bases. From germline, CDR1 is SQVTM and CDR2 ANQGSEA. The CDR3 sequence is 14 residues long. J gave up 9 bases and V 3 bases, and 9 bases lay outside the gene matches. The CDR3 coding sequence is TGCAGCGTTGATAGCGGGAGTAATACCGGTGAGCAGTTCTTC. This sequence encodes CSVDSGSNTGEQFF.

This clone was seen a handful of times. The chain couples TRBV5-8 to TRBJ2-1; the match to TRBD2 covers 8 bases. In germline, CDR1 is SGHTS, CDR2 YDEGEE. The CDR3 totals 14 residues. Trimming removed 0 bases from V and 9 bases from J; junction bases left unmatched: 5. The CDR3 coding sequence is TGTGCCAGCAGCTTGGGGACTAGCACTCTTGAGCAGTTCTTC. Translation: CASSLGTSTLEQFF.

V gene TRBV14 combines with J gene TRBJ2-7; TRBD1 agrees at 9 bases. Trimming cost V 1 base and J 1 base; bases outside gene matches: 11. The germline V gene encodes CDR1 SGHDN and CDR2 FVKESK. The CDR3 length is 18 residues. CDR3 coding DNA: TGTGCCAGCAGCCAAGTTATTCTAAGGGGACAGGGTTCCTACGAGCAGTACTTC. Amino acid sequence: CASSQVILRGQGSYEQYF.

The genes are TRBV6-5 and TRBJ2-7; 10 bases are shared with TRBD1. Germline V gene lookup returns CDR1 MNHEY and CDR2 SVGAGI. J lost 1 base, V lost 5 bases, and 2 bases had no gene match. The CDR3 contains 14 residues. The CDR3 loop is CASSRTGGSYEQYF. DNA for the CDR3: TGTGCCAGCAGTCGGACAGGGGGGTCCTACGAGCAGTACTTC.

V is TRBV7-2 and J is TRBJ2-5; perhaps TRBD2 as D (5 bases). The CDR3 sequence is 14 residues long. Trimming pared 1 base from V and 7 bases from J, leaving 13 bases between. Germline V gene data show CDR1 as SGHTA and CDR2 as FQGNSA. The CDR3 coding sequence is TGTGCCAGCAGCTTAGTTGGCGGTGGAGGGACCCAGTACTTC. As protein: CASSLVGGGGTQYF. Complete variable domain (other parts from reference TRBV7-2 and TRBJ2-5): GAGVSQSPSNKVTEKGKDVELRCDPISGHTALYWYRQSLGQGLEFLIYFQGNSAPDKSGLPSDRFSAERTGGSVSTLTIQRTQQEDSAVYLCASSLVGGGGTQYFGPGTRLLVL.

The chain recombines TRBV25-1 with TRBJ2-7, with TRBD1 matching 10 bases. CDR3 size: 13 residues. V shed 8 bases and J 4 bases; nucleotides not matched to a gene: 5. CDR1 is MGHDK, CDR2 SYGVNS, per germline. Written as DNA, the CDR3 is TGTGCCAGCTCCGGGACAGGGGCGTACGAGCAGTACTTC. Residues: CASSGTGAYEQYF.

This sequence joins TRBV30 and TRBJ1-1, with D unclear. The germline V gene encodes CDR1 GTSNPN and CDR2 SVGIG (reference sequence). This CDR3 has 12 residues. Trimming removed 4 bases at V and 1 base at J, with 7 bases between. The CDR3 DNA follows: TGTGCCTGGATGAACAGGAACACTGAAGCTTTCTTT. Translation gives CAWMNRNTEAFF. The entire variable domain, with the rest obtained from reference TRBV30 and TRBJ1-1, is as follows: SQTIHQWPATLVQPVGSPLSLECTVEGTSNPNLYWYRQAAGRGLQLLFYSVGIGQISSEVPQNLSASRPQDRQFILSSKKLLLSDSGFYLCAWMNRNTEAFFGQGTRLTVV.

The genes are TRBV27 and TRBJ2-1, with TRBD2 matching 9 bases. The V segment lost 6 bases and the J segment 6 bases; nucleotides outside the gene matches: 9. Looked up from germline, CDR1 is MNHEY and CDR2 is SMNVEV (reference sequence). The CDR3 spans 15 residues. The CDR3 nucleotides read TGTGCCAGCAGCTCCGGGACTAGCCCTTTCAATGAGCAGTTCTTC. It specifies CASSSGTSPFNEQFF.

This clone was counted between two and nine times. V usage is TRBV2 and J usage is TRBJ1-1; no definite D call. Germline CDR1 reads SNHLY; CDR2 reads FYNNEI. The CDR3 loop spans 12 amino acids. The V gene lost 6 bases and the J gene lost 0 bases, with 5 bases spanning the gap. CDR3 coding DNA: TGTGCCAGCAGGGAGATGAACACTGAAGCTTTCTTT. Translation: CASREMNTEAFF. The whole variable domain, filled in from reference TRBV2 and TRBJ1-1, reads EPEVTQTPSHQVTQMGQEVILRCVPISNHLYFYWYRQILGQKVEFLVSFYNNEISEKSEIFDDQFSVERPDGSNFTLKIRSTKLEDSAMYFCASREMNTEAFFGQGTRLTVV.

The V call is TRBV21-1, the J call TRBJ1-2; the table calls TRBD1, which could not be checked here. TRBV21-1 is a pseudogene locus. The CDR3 is made up of 9 amino acids. Here the CDR3 DNA reads TGTGCCAGCGGGCTTGGCTACACCTTC. Residues: CASGLGYTF.